These T cell receptor beta chains were read from a single sample in a study of radiation and T cells in renal cell carcinoma. Generated by immunoSEQ multiplex PCR, the TCRdb table keeps only in-frame clones and is missing some. The table records under 150,000 clones, 70% to 90% of them present only once. The source material was blood, sampled from a patient whose treatment included radiotherapy and nephrectomy. The receptors here all came from a woman aged 55-75 years with renal cell carcinoma. Each CDR3 is given with its conserved first and last residue.

V	CDR3
TRBV7-2	CASSLDGTSGSYEQYF
TRBV2	CASSVASGQGIGYGYTF
TRBV14	CASSQDRRQGVGADTQYF
TRBV11-2	CASSFLGPLYEQYF
TRBV28	CASRTRTGGGELFF
TRBV6-1	CASSEPARDGELFF
TRBV21-1	CASSTRTHQPHYEQYF
TRBV4-1	CASSQVGQNSPLHF
TRBV9	CASSGVNYEQYF
TRBV5-4	CTSSLIAGTGDSRSPLHF
TRBV19	CASRASGGQPQHF
TRBV5-1	CASSLSLDTLTEAFF
TRBV6-5	CASSHSGTANNEQFF
TRBV10-1	CASSETGHVNTEAFF
TRBV6-5	CAIRRVGALDEQFF
TRBV9	CASSVAYSGGPNTEAFF
TRBV6-1	CASSELIYEQYF
TRBV11-3	CASSLVGGRWPAGELFF
TRBV7-9	CASSLGTLGDGYTF
TRBV27	CASSDRAVPHGYTF
TRBV28	CASSLGTGVDYGYTF
TRBV19	CASSIADSTYEQYF
TRBV5-4	CASSESGGLETQYF
TRBV9	CASSGLGGLYGYTF
TRBV10-3	CAINRERANVLTF
TRBV5-1	CASPPGSSLYGYTF
TRBV2	CASRGRGGYNSPLHF
TRBV9	CASSAPHLRDTRSGDTEAFF
TRBV18	CASSQGGQGPTGELFF
TRBV11-1	CASSQGRANTEAFF
TRBV9	CASSPGQGTEAFF
TRBV14	CASSQVVGSTEAFF
TRBV18	CASSQGARDYGYTF
TRBV7-6	CASSLNPGANVLTF
TRBV28	CASIGTGAAGGYTF
TRBV19	CASSNRIRYLMNTEAFF
TRBV28	CASSSTGTGEQPQHF
TRBV19	CASNRGLNTGELFF
TRBV10-2	CASSLRQNTYEQYF
TRBV2	CASTLDGQETQYF
TRBV6-1	CGDRDEQYF
TRBV4-1	CASSRQMNTEAFF
TRBV29-1	CSATGGQGQPQHF
TRBV21-1	CASSPREGYGYTF
TRBV14	CASSQDLSTGANVLTF
TRBV27	CASSPGLRREGYEQYF
TRBV9	CASSVLGGNEKLFF
TRBV9	CASSVAGLAGNEQYF
TRBV4-2	CASSQESGTVDEKLFF
TRBV5-4	CASRGDRRINGYTF
TRBV19	CASSFWRGAFF
TRBV28	CASSFREKLFF
TRBV4-1	CASSQSLDGDYNSPLHF
TRBV28	CASSLSTVMNTEAFF
TRBV21-1	CASSTAGSGGATYEQFF
TRBV29-1	CSVGGVEGGPSYNEQFF
TRBV28	CASSLPPGDLGTEAFF
TRBV5-1	CASSFSSEIQYF
TRBV9	CASSVASSTDTQYF
TRBV6-1	CASGQPSTDTQYF